This entry concerns a single T cell receptor beta chain. As yet, its antigen is unknown. The data were obtained in a study of T cells in Graves' hyperthyroidism and ophthalmopathy. A Clinical Activity Score of at least 3, a NOSPECS grade of at least 4 and a duration under 3 months were recorded in the ophthalmopathy patients. The diagnoses drew upon clinical symptoms, serum thyroxine and TRAb, thyroid ultrasound and orbital computed tomography. The CDR3 loop spans 15 amino acids. Germline trimming cut 5 bases from V and 5 bases from J; bases unmatched to any gene: 4. What was amplified from RNA transcripts were TCR beta CDR3 regions. When the TCR CDR3 underwent first-round RT-PCR, the HTBI primer set was used. TCRdb recomputed calls from the multiplex PCR reads with MiXCR, one row per CDR3 protein. The profile shows 200,000 to 250,000 distinct CDR3 sequences, about 15% of them singletons. Overall study findings and caveats: Blood also contained most expanded thyroid clonotypes above 0.001. The model's output predicted ophthalmopathy at a median of 6.5 months prior to onset.

The source material was blood. This receptor was obtained from a woman between 18 and 30 years old with Graves' ophthalmopathy. The chain combines TRBV12-3 or TRBV12-4 with TRBJ2-5; TRBD2 matches 14 bases. The CDR3 nucleotides read TGTGCCAGCAGTCGACTAGCGGGAGGGCCGGAGACCCAGTACTTC. Residues: CASSRLAGGPETQYF.